The clone carrying this T cell receptor beta chain was picked up many times. Its specificity is unknown. Someone took the PBMCs out of approximately 9.2 ml of fresh peripheral blood. The study amplified TCR beta CDR3 regions using RNA transcripts. HTBI primers were used in a first-round RT-PCR, which preceded a second-round multiplex PCR. TCRdb reprocessed the multiplex PCR reads with MiXCR, giving one entry per CDR3 protein. The sample has approximately 700,000 distinct CDR3 sequences; about two fifths are singletons. Germline V CDR1 and CDR2: ENHRY, SYGVKD. V lost 6 bases and J lost 1; bases outside the gene matches: 5. The CDR3 runs to 14 residues. The sample is drawn from a study of Graves' ophthalmopathy and Graves' hyperthyroidism. Overall study context: Upon initial diagnosis and before any treatment, peripheral blood was collected. Study findings and constraints: Cross-validated, the 13-signature model showed 87.88%/81.08% sensitivity/specificity, and 80%/75% in the test set.

The sequencing input was peripheral blood. The V gene is TRBV10-3, the J gene TRBJ2-5; 7 bases are shared with TRBD1. This clonotype originated in an adult man with Graves' ophthalmopathy. The CDR3 protein is CAIRSRDSQETQYF. The CDR3 coding sequence is TGTGCCATCAGGAGTCGGGACAGCCAAGAGACCCAGTACTTC.